This entry describes one TCR beta chain. The data were produced by immunoSEQ multiplex PCR, yet TCRdb's version contains in-frame clones alone and is incomplete. In the table there are 640,000 or so clones, more than 75% of which are singletons. This specimen comes from a study of shared T cell receptors in the human thymus. A further study also used this sample, focusing on human thymus T cells. That paper states: Having corrective surgery for congenital heart defects, healthy Finnish infants were the ones who donated. Resections were taken during corrective heart surgery, and the thymus tissue came from these. It looked as if thymic and blood repertoires used V and J genes in a biased way. Thymic repertoires overlap heavily among unrelated individuals, related research has reported.

The material sequenced was thymocytes. This receptor was identified in a boy younger than two with a congenital heart defect.

In DNA, the CDR3 is TGTGCCAGTAGTGTCGGGAGGCCCATCTACTCCTACAATGAGCAGTTCTTC. It translates to CASSVGRPIYSYNEQFF. This rearrangement joins TRBV19 to TRBJ2-1; 7 bases map to TRBD2. Germline loops: CDR1 LNHDA, CDR2 SQIVND (reference sequence). This CDR3 contains 17 residues. The J segment lost 0 bases and the V segment lost 5 bases, leaving 10 bases of the junction unmatched.